The clone carrying this T cell receptor beta chain was seen only a few times. The data are from a study of blood T cells in healthy people across ages. Together with a sample-barcoded 5' primer, a J-beta primer mix was included in a second PCR lasting roughly 6 to 12 cycles. TCRdb recomputed calls from the 5' RACE reads with MiXCR, one row per CDR3 protein. This sample has 1.2 million to 1.5 million distinct CDR3 sequences, with roughly 59% found just once. V trimming: 4 bases; J trimming: 8 bases; junction bases outside the gene matches: 6. The V gene's germline CDR1 is DFQATT and CDR2 SNEGSKA (reference sequence). CDR3 length: 13 residues.

The chain has TRBV20-1 and TRBJ1-1, with 11 bases that match TRBD1. The sample consisted of blood. The origin of this receptor is a man aged 18 to 30 in good health. As DNA, the CDR3 is TGCAGTGCTAAGGGACAGGGGGGCCGAGAAGCTTTCTTT. It is translated as CSAKGQGGREAFF.